One sample yielded the 11 T cell receptor beta chains listed below, sequenced in a study of CD8 T cells in Susac syndrome. After extraction with the RNeasy kit, about 0.45 to 1 ug of the RNA was reverse transcribed using random hexamers. TCRdb called the immunoSEQ multiplex PCR reads again in MiXCR, with one record for every CDR3 protein. The top ten clones hold roughly 0.38% of a sample with roughly 100,000 distinct CDR3 sequences, approximately 93% of them seen once. The specimen sequenced was CD8+ T cells from PBMCs. The receptor source for this set is a human donor with Susac syndrome.

The chain recombines TRBV19 with TRBJ1-2, with 8 bases fitting TRBD1. Germline assignment: CDR1 LNHDA and CDR2 SQIVND (reference sequence). V gave up 8 bases and J gave up 1 base; unmatched junction bases: 15. The CDR3 has 17 residues. The CDR3, as DNA: TGTGCCAGTGCCCCGGGCAGGGGGCTGATCTATAACTATGGCTACACCTTC. Translated: CASAPGRGLIYNYGYTF.

This chain links TRBV7-6 with TRBJ2-1, with a tentative D call TRBD2 (7 bases). Germline CDR1 SGHVS, CDR2 FNYEAQ. The CDR3 runs 15 residues. V gave up 5 bases and J gave up 8 bases, with 19 bases separating them. CDR3 DNA sequence: TGTGCCAGCAGCCCCCCGGGGGGCGGACTCGATGAGCAGTTCTTC. Translation: CASSPPGGGLDEQFF.

The chain has TRBV13 and TRBJ2-1, with TRBD2 matching over 8 bases. Germline CDR1 is PRHDT and CDR2 is FYEKMQ (reference sequence). Trimming took 4 bases from V and 4 from J; bases not matched to a gene: 3. The CDR3 is 14 amino acids. Here the CDR3 DNA reads TGTGCCAGCAGCTCAGCGGGGGAATACAATGAGCAGTTCTTC. It yields the protein CASSSAGEYNEQFF.

V gene TRBV23-1 combines with J gene TRBJ2-7, with a possible D match to TRBD2 (5 bases). TRBV23-1 is labeled an ORF, and its function is uncertain. V shed 5 bases and J shed 3 bases, with 8 bases lying between them. CDR3 length: 12 residues. CDR3 region: CASSTDCYEQYF. CDR3 nucleotides: TGCGCCAGCAGTACGGACTGCTACGAGCAGTACTTC.

The rearrangement uses TRBV6-2 or TRBV6-3 and TRBJ2-7; 7 bases match TRBD1. The CDR3 is 13 amino acids. Losses at the gene ends were 6 bases for V and 3 bases for J; bases not matched to a gene: 5. Germline-derived CDR1 and CDR2 are MNHEY and SVGEGT. In DNA, the CDR3 is TGTGCCAGCAGAGACAGGGCCCACTACGAGCAGTACTTC. Translation: CASRDRAHYEQYF.

V is TRBV4-1 and J is TRBJ1-1; possible D gene TRBD1, 5 bases. CDR1 MGHRA and CDR2 YSYEKL come from the germline V gene. This CDR3 has 15 residues. The germline V and J ends were trimmed by 3 bases and 5 bases, with 16 bases remaining between them. CDR3 region: CASSQGTVGGTEAFF. In DNA, the CDR3 is TGCGCCAGCAGCCAGGGGACGGTGGGGGGAACTGAAGCTTTCTTT.

This chain links TRBV25-1 with TRBJ2-5; D remains ambiguous. Per the germline V gene, CDR1 is MGHDK and CDR2 is SYGVNS. This CDR3 has 13 amino acids. The V end lost 1 base, the J end lost 7 bases, and 10 bases lay between the germline ends. This CDR3 is CASSESGRGTQYF. CDR3 DNA: TGTGCCAGCAGTGAATCTGGCCGAGGGACCCAGTACTTC.

With respect to this clonotype: One end of the junction varies from germline; a read error may be responsible. The chain recombines TRBV9 with TRBJ2-7; no clear D gene. This CDR3 comprises 9 residues. Germline CDR1 reads SGDLS; CDR2 reads YYNGEE. CDR3 coding DNA: TGTGCCAGCAGCCCCGAGAGGAACTTC. It codes for CASSPERNF.

The J gene is TRBJ2-7, the V gene TRBV29-1; 8 bases map to TRBD1. Germline loops: CDR1 SQVTM, CDR2 ANQGSEA. The ends lost 3 bases at V and 3 bases at J; junction bases unmatched: 13. The CDR3 extends over 16 amino acids. CDR3 nucleotides: TGCAGCGTTGATATACAGGGGACAGGAAATTTCTACGAGCAGTACTTC. Translation: CSVDIQGTGNFYEQYF.

This chain joins TRBV4-2 and TRBJ1-1, with D unresolved. This CDR3 comprises 15 residues. V lost 1 base and J 5 bases, leaving 14 bases between the germline ends. Germline CDR1 is LGHNA and CDR2 is YNFKEQ. The CDR3 region has the DNA TGTGCCAGCAGCCAAGTCTGGGGTTTTGGTACTGAAGCTTTCTTT. Encoded protein: CASSQVWGFGTEAFF.

The gene calls are TRBV12-5 and TRBJ2-7, with D maybe TRBD1 (5 bases). The ends were cut back, 6 bases at V and 0 bases at J, with 15 bases in the middle. The CDR3 length is 15 residues. CDR1 is LGHNT, CDR2 FRNRAP, per germline. The CDR3 DNA reads as TGTGCTAGTGGGTCAGTAACAGGAGACTCCTACGAGCAGTACTTC. The encoded protein is CASGSVTGDSYEQYF.